Listed below are T cell receptor beta chains from one sample, sequenced in a study of blood T cell repertoires in COVID-19. The data were produced by immunoSEQ multiplex PCR, yet TCRdb's version contains in-frame clones alone and is incomplete. The table includes 280,000 or so clones, about 83% detected once. The sequenced sample consisted of PBMCs or T cells enriched from blood (not recorded which). The receptors derive from a middle-aged woman who had recovered from COVID-19. Both conserved end residues are part of each CDR3. The D gene is left open where the match is weak. The listing skips clone size in some rows; elsewhere it reads once, few, many or a size class.

j_call d_call v_call cdr3_length clone_size cdr3_nt cdr3_aa
TRBJ2-7 NA TRBV7-2 16 NA TGTGCCAGCAGCTTAGTACGAAAGGGGGAGTTTTCCGAGCAGTACTTC CASSLVRKGEFSEQYF
TRBJ1-5 TRBD1 TRBV30 18 NA TGTGCCTGGAGTAACCGGGACAGGGGCTTCGTGGGCAATCAGCCCCAGCATTTT CAWSNRDRGFVGNQPQHF
TRBJ2-7 TRBD1 TRBV3-1/TRBV3-2 14 NA TGTGCCAGCACCAAGAGGGGGCTTATGCGCGAGCAGTACTTC CASTKRGLMREQYF
TRBJ2-3 NA TRBV20-1 14 NA TGCAGTGCTAGTGATCTAGCGCCAACAGATACGCAGTATTTT CSASDLAPTDTQYF
TRBJ1-1 NA TRBV14 17 NA TGTGCCAGCAGCCAAGATTTGGGGGGGCTTTTGAACACTGAAGCTTTCTTT CASSQDLGGLLNTEAFF
TRBJ2-1 NA TRBV4-2 14 NA TGTGCCAGCAGCCAAGACCAGGTTCCCAATGAGCAGTTCTTC CASSQDQVPNEQFF
TRBJ1-5 NA TRBV3-1/TRBV3-2 14 NA TGTGCCAGCAGCTTAGGACATATCAATCAGCCCCAGCATTTT CASSLGHINQPQHF
TRBJ2-5 NA TRBV11-2 14 NA TGTGCCAGCAGCTTAGGATTCGGTCAAGAGACCCAGTACTTC CASSLGFGQETQYF
TRBJ2-7 NA TRBV28 15 NA TGTGCCAGCAGTCTACCGACAGGCCCCCCCTACGAGCAGTACTTC CASSLPTGPPYEQYF
TRBJ2-7 TRBD2 TRBV28 15 NA TGTGCCAGCAGTTTGGGACTAGCGGGAACCTACGAGCAGTACTTC CASSLGLAGTYEQYF
TRBJ2-5 NA TRBV11-2 16 NA TGTGCCAGCAGCTTAGGCAGGGGAGAGGTCCAAGAGACCCAGTACTTC CASSLGRGEVQETQYF
TRBJ2-5 NA TRBV20-1 11 NA TGCAGTGCTCGGTACAGGGAGACCCAGTACTTC CSARYRETQYF
TRBJ2-5 NA TRBV7-9 13 NA TGTGCCAGCAGCTTGGGGGGACAAGAGACCCAGTACTTC CASSLGGQETQYF
TRBJ2-7 NA TRBV4-1 14 NA TGCGCCAGCAGCTACCGGGAGAACTTATACGAGCAGTACTTC CASSYRENLYEQYF
TRBJ2-5 NA TRBV11-3 15 NA TGTGCCAGCAGCACCGGGACTCTGCCTCAAGAGACCCAGTACTTC CASSTGTLPQETQYF
TRBJ1-1 NA TRBV28 15 once TGTGCCAGCAGTTCTCCTGGACGGGGAAACACTGAAGCTTTCTTT CASSSPGRGNTEAFF
TRBJ1-2 TRBD1 TRBV29-1 16 NA TGCAGCGTTAACGGACAGGGCCTCGGCCATAACTATGGCTACACCTTC CSVNGQGLGHNYGYTF
TRBJ2-1 NA TRBV7-3 13 NA TGTGCCAGCAGCTCGACAGCCTACAATGAGCAGTTCTTC CASSSTAYNEQFF
TRBJ2-5 TRBD2 TRBV6-6 14 NA TGTGCCAGCAGTTGGACTAGCGGGAGGGAGACCCAGTACTTC CASSWTSGRETQYF
TRBJ1-1 NA TRBV5-1 14 NA TGCGCCAGCAGCTTGGGTGGGAGTGGAGCTGAAGCTTTCTTT CASSLGGSGAEAFF
TRBJ2-3 NA TRBV23-1 15 NA TGCGCCAGCAGTCCCGGACAGCCTAGCACAGATACGCAGTATTTT CASSPGQPSTDTQYF
TRBJ2-3 TRBD2 TRBV5-1 17 NA TGCGCCAGCAGCTTGGGCGGGAGGGCCTTGGGCACAGATACGCAGTATTTT CASSLGGRALGTDTQYF
TRBJ1-1 TRBD1 TRBV19 13 NA TGTGCCAGTTGTCACAGGGGAGGCACTGAAGCTTTCTTT CASCHRGGTEAFF
TRBJ1-3 NA TRBV30 13 NA TGTGCCTGGAGTGCAGGCTCTGGAAACACCATATATTTT CAWSAGSGNTIYF
TRBJ1-5 NA TRBV3-1/TRBV3-2 14 NA TGTGCCAGCAGCACCGGGAGTAGCAATCAGCCCCAGCATTTT CASSTGSSNQPQHF
TRBJ1-1 TRBD1 TRBV7-9 16 once TGTGCCAGCAGCCCCCGGAGACAGGGTGGGAACACTGAAGCTTTCTTT CASSPRRQGGNTEAFF
TRBJ1-1 NA TRBV7-9 14 NA TGTGCCAGCAGCTTACGAGGGTCCGACACTGAAGCTTTCTTT CASSLRGSDTEAFF
TRBJ2-7 NA TRBV19 15 NA TGTGCCAGTAGTTCCCCACAGGGTTCGGGCTACGAGCAGTACTTC CASSSPQGSGYEQYF
TRBJ2-1 NA TRBV7-3 12 NA TGTGCCAGCAGCTTCAAGCGAAATGAGCAGTTCTTC CASSFKRNEQFF
TRBJ1-1 NA TRBV7-2 14 few TGTGCCAGCAGCTTAGCGGCACGGAACACTGAAGCTTTCTTT CASSLAARNTEAFF
TRBJ2-1 TRBD2 TRBV15 18 NA TGTGCCACCAGCAGAGATCTAGGGGCTAGCGGGACCTACAATGAGCAGTTCTTC CATSRDLGASGTYNEQFF
TRBJ2-7 NA TRBV11-2 16 NA TGTGCCAGCAGCTTAGTAGGGGGACCGAACTCCTACGAGCAGTACTTC CASSLVGGPNSYEQYF
TRBJ1-5 NA TRBV28 16 once TGTGCCAGCACCCTTAACAGGGTTTGGGTCAATCAGCCCCAGCATTTT CASTLNRVWVNQPQHF
TRBJ2-7 TRBD2 TRBV4-1 14 NA TGCGCCAGCAGCCAGGGACTAGCCTCCTACGAGCAGTACTTC CASSQGLASYEQYF
TRBJ2-3 NA TRBV19 15 NA TGTGCCAGTAGTACCGCCCGAGCGGGCACAGATACGCAGTATTTT CASSTARAGTDTQYF
TRBJ2-4 TRBD1 TRBV6-5 14 NA TGTGCCAGCAGTAACGACAGGGCTAAAAACATTCAGTACTTC CASSNDRAKNIQYF
TRBJ2-2 NA TRBV27 14 NA TGTGCCAGCAGTTTAGCGGGAAACACCGGGGAGCTGTTTTTT CASSLAGNTGELFF
TRBJ2-7 TRBD1 TRBV11-1 15 NA TGTGCCAGCAGTTCTACCGGGACAGGGCCCTACGAGCAGTACTTC CASSSTGTGPYEQYF
TRBJ2-1 NA TRBV19 14 once TGTGCCAGTAGTTGGGCAGGGGGGTACAATGAGCAGTTCTTC CASSWAGGYNEQFF
TRBJ1-5 NA TRBV6-1 14 NA TGTGCCAGCAGTGAAGGACAGGGCAATCAGCCCCAGCATTTT CASSEGQGNQPQHF
TRBJ2-7 NA TRBV5-1 15 NA TGCGCCAGCAGCCCTGAGGGGGAAGTGTGGGGCGAGCAGTACTTC CASSPEGEVWGEQYF
TRBJ2-2 TRBD1 TRBV7-2 14 NA TGTGCCAGCGGCCGGGACAGGGGTACCGGGGAGCTGTTTTTT CASGRDRGTGELFF
TRBJ1-2 NA TRBV2 14 NA TGTGCCAGCAGTGAAACTTCGTTTAGGGGTGGCTACACCTTC CASSETSFRGGYTF